This T cell receptor beta chain was observed in a study of cytomegalovirus exposure and HLA in healthy donors. 13 Jbeta primers and 60 Vbeta primers were used for the PCR. The assay was immunoSEQ multiplex PCR, and TCRdb's table has in-frame clones only and misses some. The sample contains over 200,000 clones, about 83% of which appear only once. Study results and limitations: The authors confirmed in vitro that three CMV-associated chains were specific for CMV antigens. TCR beta V- and J-gene trimming, according to a later analysis, was linked to a missense DCLRE1C variant.

The CDR3 runs to 15 residues. Germline CDR1 reads MNHNS; CDR2 reads SASEGT. The V gene end was trimmed by 6 bases and the J gene end by 7 bases; junction bases not matched to a gene: 11. Details on this clone: The antigen remains unidentified.

Regarding donors, all were healthy bone marrow donors. What was sequenced was PBMCs. This sequence was found in a human donor in good health. The chain employs TRBV6-1 and TRBJ2-4; 8 bases match TRBD1. CDR3 DNA: TGTGCCAGCAGAGGCGGACAGGGCGTGGAGAACATTCAGTACTTC. Its protein is CASRGGQGVENIQYF.